What follows are 17 T cell receptor beta chains derived from one specimen sequenced in a study of T cells in localized non-small cell lung cancer. Generated by immunoSEQ multiplex PCR, the TCRdb table keeps only in-frame clones and is missing some. The sample includes fewer than 50,000 clones, 80% to 90% of them seen just once. This specimen consisted of peripheral blood mononuclear cells, obtained before any cancer treatment. The source is a male donor older than 55 with stage II lung adenocarcinoma.

CDR3 loop: CASSPRGGPSGNTIYF. The CDR3 DNA is TGTGCCAGCAGCCCCAGGGGGGGCCCCTCTGGAAACACCATATATTTT. The V call is TRBV5-4, the J call TRBJ1-3; TRBD1 aligns across 7 bases. Germline V gene data show CDR1 as SGHNT and CDR2 as YYREEE (reference sequence). Losses at the gene ends were 4 bases for V and 0 bases for J; bases not matched to a gene: 7. This CDR3 is built from 16 residues.

J is TRBJ1-1 and V is TRBV11-3; D is unclear. This CDR3 has 13 residues. Between the trimmed V and J ends, which lost 2 bases and 0 bases, there was a span of 4 bases. Germline V gene data show CDR1 as SGHNT and CDR2 as YENEEA. CDR3 DNA sequence: TGTGCCAGCAGCTTATCCCTGAACACTGAAGCTTTCTTT. Amino acids: CASSLSLNTEAFF.

The chain carries TRBV5-1 and TRBJ2-5; the D gene is possibly TRBD1 (6 bases). The V end was cut by 2 bases, the J end by 1 base, with 9 bases between. Germline V lookup: CDR1 SGHRS, CDR2 YFSETQ. The CDR3 has 14 amino acids. The CDR3 region is CASSFTGIQETQYF. The CDR3 DNA follows: TGCGCCAGCAGCTTTACAGGGATCCAAGAGACCCAGTACTTC.

V gene TRBV5-5 combines with J gene TRBJ1-2; D is undetermined. Deletions cut 0 bases from V and 4 bases from J, with 13 bases between. CDR1 is SGHKS, CDR2 YYEKEE, per germline (reference sequence). CDR3 length equals 15 residues. This CDR3 is CASSLEEGRSYGYTF. The CDR3 DNA sequence: TGTGCCAGCAGCTTGGAGGAGGGCCGAAGCTATGGCTACACCTTC. The variable domain in full, with the rest retrieved from reference TRBV5-5 and TRBJ1-2, is DAGVTQSPTHLIKTRGQQVTLRCSPISGHKSVSWYQQVLGQGPQFIFQYYEKEERGRGNFPDRFSARQFPNYSSELNVNALLLGDSALYLCASSLEEGRSYGYTFGSGTRLTVV.

The chain carries TRBV27 and TRBJ1-6, with D unclear. V lost 5 bases, J lost 13 bases, and 15 bases lay in between. The CDR3 runs to 13 residues. Germline lookup yields CDR1 MNHEY and CDR2 SMNVEV (reference sequence). The CDR3 nucleotides are TGTGCCAGCAGTCCGACCTATAGGGCGCCCCTCCACTTT. It specifies CASSPTYRAPLHF.

This rearrangement joins TRBV7-9 to TRBJ2-3; D is uncertain. CDR3 length equals 14 residues. Germline CDR1 is SEHNR and CDR2 is FQNEAQ (reference sequence). The ends were cut back, 0 bases at V and 0 bases at J, with 4 bases in the middle. The CDR3 DNA follows: TGTGCCAGCAGCTTAGCGATTAGCACAGATACGCAGTATTTT. Residues: CASSLAISTDTQYF.

There are a few counts of this clone. This chain links TRBV6-1 with TRBJ1-1, with 8 bases aligning to TRBD1. The germline V gene has CDR1 MNHNS and CDR2 SASEGT. V lost 7 bases to trimming and J lost 1 base; unmatched junction nucleotides: 5. The CDR3 is made up of 14 amino acids. The CDR3 sequence is CASIPQGGNTEAFF. In DNA form, the CDR3 reads TGTGCCAGCATTCCACAGGGGGGGAACACTGAAGCTTTCTTT.

This chain joins TRBV7-8 and TRBJ2-1, with D hard to call. Germline loops: CDR1 SGHVS, CDR2 FQNEAQ. V lost 1 base and J lost 0, with 13 bases in between. This CDR3 spans 17 amino acids. This CDR3 reads CASSLVRFPSSYNEQFF. DNA for the CDR3: TGTGCCAGCAGCTTAGTACGCTTCCCAAGCTCCTACAATGAGCAGTTCTTC.

As for this clone: A read error may produce the germline difference seen at one junction end. The CDR3, as DNA: TGTGCCAGTAGTCGGGACAACCTTGAATTC. It is translated as CASSRDNLEF. The gene calls are TRBV19 and TRBJ1-2; possibly TRBD1 for D (6 bases). In germline, CDR1 is LNHDA, CDR2 SQIVND (reference sequence). The CDR3 has 10 residues.

The chain combines TRBV6-1 with TRBJ2-2; unclear D gene. CDR3 size: 12 residues. Trimming took 4 bases from V and 2 from J, leaving 2 bases between them. Per germline, CDR1 MNHNS and CDR2 SASEGT. CDR3 protein: CASSGNTGELFF. CDR3 bases: TGTGCCAGCAGTGGTAACACCGGGGAGCTGTTTTTT.

This clone was seen a few times. J is TRBJ1-3 and V is TRBV7-9; 9 bases are a match to TRBD1. V was pared by 5 bases and J by 11 bases, with 10 bases of the junction left unmatched. The V gene's germline CDR1 is SEHNR and CDR2 FQNEAQ (reference sequence). The CDR3 has 14 residues. Here the CDR3 reads CASSLSGDRASIYF. The DNA for the CDR3 is TGTGCCAGCAGCCTGTCGGGGGACAGGGCCTCCATATATTTT.

The V call is TRBV5-5, the J call TRBJ1-1, with unresolved D. This CDR3 has 15 residues. Germline CDR1 SGHKS, CDR2 YYEKEE (reference sequence). Trimming shortened V by 7 bases and J by 4 bases, and 20 bases separated the two germline ends. DNA for the CDR3: TGTGCCAGCGGCCCGGTACTTCTTCGGGGCACTGAAGCTTTCTTT. Its translation: CASGPVLLRGTEAFF.

This sequence joins TRBV30 and TRBJ1-3; D gene ambiguous. There are 14 residues in the CDR3. Germline-derived CDR1 and CDR2 are GTSNPN and SVGIG (reference sequence). Here the CDR3 DNA reads TGTGCTGGGAGGAAAGGCAACTCTGGAAACACCATATATTTT. This translates into CAGRKGNSGNTIYF.

The chain combines TRBV27 with TRBJ2-7, with D possibly being TRBD1 or TRBD2 (5 bases each). Germline V gene lookup returns CDR1 MNHEY and CDR2 SMNVEV (reference sequence). The germline V and J ends were trimmed by 8 bases and 4 bases, with 21 bases remaining between them. The CDR3 has 15 amino acids. The CDR3 sequence: CASGSRGVIRYEQYF. The CDR3 DNA reads as TGTGCCAGCGGTTCGAGGGGTGTTATTAGGTACGAGCAGTACTTC.

This rearrangement joins TRBV29-1 to TRBJ1-3; a weak D match, TRBD1 (5 bases). The CDR3 loop spans 12 amino acids. V shed 1 base and J shed 4 bases, with 5 bases lying between them. Germline V gives CDR1 SQVTM, CDR2 ANQGSEA. CDR3 coding DNA: TGCAGCGTTGAAGGGGGGGGAAACACCATATATTTT. Translation gives CSVEGGGNTIYF.

The gene calls are TRBV7-9 and TRBJ1-1; TRBD1 matches at 9 bases. V was pared by 5 bases and J by 7 bases, with 5 bases of the junction left unmatched. CDR3 size: 13 residues. The germline gives CDR1 SEHNR, CDR2 FQNEAQ (reference sequence). In DNA, the CDR3 is TGTGCCAGCAGCGTGACAGGGGGGTTTGAAGCTTTCTTT. Translated, it gives CASSVTGGFEAFF.

In DNA form, the CDR3 reads TGTGCCAGTAGCCTAGGACTAGCGGAGGGACAAGAGACCCAGTACTTC. This codes for CASSLGLAEGQETQYF. The V gene is TRBV19, the J gene TRBJ2-5; 10 bases fit TRBD2. The trim removed 6 bases at V and 2 bases at J, leaving 9 bases unmatched. The CDR3 is made up of 16 amino acids. The germline V gene has CDR1 LNHDA and CDR2 SQIVND (reference sequence).